These 32 T cell receptor beta chains were all obtained from the same sample, sequenced in a study of T-cell memory formation after mild COVID-19. TCRdb analysed the 5' RACE reads with MiXCR anew, one entry per CDR3 protein. The sample records around 250,000 distinct CDR3 sequences, roughly 15% being singletons. Sequenced material: PBMCs or a T cell subset sorted from them (not recorded which). Source of these receptors: a man between 18 and 29 years old who had mild COVID-19 (a few samples of this study predate the infection). Cell type and time point are not known.

Only a few counts were recorded for this clonotype. The rearrangement links TRBV6-5 to TRBJ2-2; no definite D call. The CDR3 spans 14 residues. CDR1 is MNHEY, CDR2 SVGAGI, per germline. V lost 4 bases and J lost 1, with 7 bases in between. CDR3 sequence: CASSWSRNTGELFF. The CDR3 nucleotides are TGTGCCAGCAGTTGGTCCAGGAACACCGGGGAGCTGTTTTTT.

The gene calls are TRBV5-1 and TRBJ2-5; D is undetermined. The CDR3 sequence is 14 residues long. CDR1 and CDR2 (germline): SGHRS, YFSETQ. Trimming cost V 0 bases and J 3 bases, with 9 bases left between them. The CDR3 region is CASSLAQNKETQYF. The CDR3 nucleotides read TGCGCCAGCAGCTTGGCTCAGAATAAAGAGACCCAGTACTTC.

J is TRBJ2-3 and V is TRBV7-9; TRBD2 matches 7 bases. The CDR3 runs 15 residues. Germline V CDR1 and CDR2: SEHNR, FQNEAQ (reference sequence). V lost 4 bases and J lost 0; bases outside the gene matches: 4. CDR3 region: CASSSGLGSTDTQYF. The CDR3 bases are TGTGCCAGCAGCTCTGGACTAGGGAGCACAGATACGCAGTATTTT.

The chain recombines TRBV7-2 with TRBJ1-4, with D perhaps matching TRBD1 (6 bases). The CDR3 consists of 13 residues. The germline V and J ends were trimmed by 0 bases and 8 bases, with 7 bases remaining between them. The germline CDR1 and CDR2 sequences are SGHTA and FQGNSA. CDR3 sequence: CASSLATGEKLFF. As DNA, the CDR3 is TGTGCCAGCAGCTTAGCTACAGGGGAAAAACTGTTTTTT.

The chain couples TRBV5-1 to TRBJ1-5; TRBD1 agrees at 7 bases. Germline assignment: CDR1 SGHRS and CDR2 YFSETQ. This CDR3 is built from 14 residues. The V and J ends lost 4 bases and 7 bases, in that order; junction bases with no gene match: 8. CDR3 sequence reads: CASSQTGEEQPQHF. In DNA form, the CDR3 reads TGCGCCAGCAGCCAAACAGGGGAGGAACAGCCCCAGCATTTT. Full variable domain (remainder filled in from reference TRBV5-1 and TRBJ1-5): KAGVTQTPRYLIKTRGQQVTLSCSPISGHRSVSWYQQTPGQGLQFLFEYFSETQRNKGNFPGRFSGRQFSNSRSEMNVSTLELGDSALYLCASSQTGEEQPQHFGDGTRLSIL.

The sample holds a few counts of this clonotype. The J gene is TRBJ1-1, the V gene TRBV7-2; 7 bases fit TRBD1. Trimming took 11 bases from V and 1 from J; bases not matched to a gene: 13. This CDR3 is 15 amino acids long. In germline, CDR1 is SGHTA, CDR2 FQGNSA. The CDR3 DNA reads TGTGCCGGCCTCCCAGGGGGGCAAGGGAACACTGAAGCTTTCTTT. Residues: CAGLPGGQGNTEAFF.

This sequence joins TRBV6-5 and TRBJ2-5, with TRBD2 matching 9 bases. This CDR3 is 15 amino acids long. Germline-derived CDR1 and CDR2 are MNHEY and SVGAGI. The ends lost 6 bases at V and 5 bases at J; junction bases unmatched: 10. The CDR3 is CASRPYSGGWETQYF. CDR3 coding DNA: TGTGCCAGCAGACCTTATAGCGGGGGCTGGGAGACCCAGTACTTC.

This clonotype was found many times. The chain joins TRBV5-1 to TRBJ2-1; 14 bases match TRBD2. In germline, CDR1 is SGHRS, CDR2 YFSETQ. J lost 9 bases, V lost 4 bases, and 9 bases had no gene match. The CDR3 runs to 16 residues. DNA of the CDR3: TGCGCCAGCAGCCGCCTGACTAGCGGGGGGGCTGGTGAGCAGTTCTTC. Amino acids: CASSRLTSGGAGEQFF.

This clonotype appeared many times. This chain joins TRBV7-2 and TRBJ2-5; possible D gene TRBD1, 5 bases. This CDR3 has 13 residues. V was shortened by 0 bases and J by 5 bases, with 7 bases between the two germline ends. Germline values: CDR1 SGHTA, CDR2 FQGNSA. CDR3 residues: CASSLAAGETQYF. The CDR3 DNA is TGTGCCAGCAGCTTAGCGGCAGGGGAGACCCAGTACTTC.

This clonotype was seen more than once but under ten times. The chain links TRBV29-1 to TRBJ2-1; possibly TRBD1 for D (6 bases). Germline lookup yields CDR1 SQVTM and CDR2 ANQGSEA. Trimming cost V 7 bases and J 10 bases, with 17 bases left between them. There are 12 residues in the CDR3. The CDR3 nucleotides are TGCAGCGGCTATTACCTACAGGGAGAGCAGTTCTTC. As protein: CSGYYLQGEQFF.

The rearrangement uses TRBV4-2 and TRBJ1-1; TRBD1 might be the D (5 bases). CDR3 length: 17 amino acids. The V gene's germline CDR1 is LGHNA and CDR2 YNFKEQ. Trimming cost V 3 bases and J 4 bases, with 21 bases left between them. CDR3 sequence: CASSHVRDGIRGTEAFF. CDR3 in DNA: TGTGCCAGCAGCCACGTACGGGACGGTATCCGGGGCACTGAAGCTTTCTTT.

This rearrangement joins TRBV29-1 to TRBJ1-1, with no clear D. From germline, CDR1 is SQVTM and CDR2 ANQGSEA. The CDR3 is 12 amino acids. V shed 4 bases and J shed 8 bases, with 14 bases lying between them. The CDR3 loop reads CSVAQPITEAFF. In DNA form, the CDR3 reads TGCAGCGTTGCCCAACCAATAACCGAAGCTTTCTTT.

The chain links TRBV20-1 to TRBJ2-1; TRBD2 aligns across 11 bases. CDR1 is DFQATT, CDR2 SNEGSKA, per germline (reference sequence). After removal of 5 bases from V and 3 bases from J, the junction contained 12 bases not matched to a gene. The CDR3 is 17 amino acids. CDR3 nucleotide sequence: TGCAGTGCTCCTCGGACTAGCGGGCGAATGCACTACAATGAGCAGTTCTTC. It encodes CSAPRTSGRMHYNEQFF.

The rearrangement joins TRBV13 to TRBJ1-1; TRBD1 matches 8 bases. Trimming at V came to 3 bases and at J to 11 bases, leaving 2 bases not matched to a gene. In germline, CDR1 is PRHDT, CDR2 FYEKMQ (reference sequence). The CDR3 is made up of 11 amino acids. The CDR3 DNA sequence: TGTGCCAGCAGCTTTGACAGGGGCGCTTTCTTT. The encoded protein is CASSFDRGAFF.

Details on this clonotype: An end of the junction does not agree with germline; a read error may underlie this. The chain recombines TRBV2 with TRBJ2-7; 7 bases line up with TRBD1. Germline V lookup: CDR1 SNHLY, CDR2 FYNNEI. This CDR3 has 13 residues. The CDR3 DNA is TGTGCAAGCAGTGACCGACAGGGTTGGGAGCAGTACTTC. This gives the protein CASSDRQGWEQYF.

The table lists this clonotype with a few counts. This chain links TRBV4-3 with TRBJ2-7; D might be TRBD2 (8 bases). CDR3 size: 15 residues. V gave up 4 bases and J gave up 0 bases, with 13 bases separating them. CDR1 LGHNA and CDR2 YSLEER come from the germline V gene. The CDR3 spells CASSPGRGPSYEQYF. In DNA, the CDR3 is TGCGCCAGCAGCCCCGGGAGGGGGCCCTCCTACGAGCAGTACTTC.

This clonotype was detected a few times. This chain joins TRBV28 and TRBJ2-3; the match to TRBD2 covers 8 bases. CDR3 size: 14 residues. The germline CDR1 and CDR2 sequences are MDHEN and SYDVKM. J was trimmed by 7 bases and V by 6 bases; bases with no gene match: 9. CDR3 nucleotides: TGTGCCAGCAGCCTAGGCGCGGGGGGCTATACGCAGTATTTT. Residues: CASSLGAGGYTQYF.

The V call is TRBV5-1, the J call TRBJ2-1, with D perhaps matching TRBD1 or TRBD2 (5 bases each). This CDR3 is 11 amino acids long. Germline values: CDR1 SGHRS, CDR2 YFSETQ. Between the trimmed V and J ends, which lost 5 bases and 10 bases, there was a span of 10 bases. DNA of the CDR3: TGCGCCAGCAGGGGCGAGGGGGAGCAGTTCTTC. Protein: CASRGEGEQFF. The full variable domain, with the rest looked up from reference TRBV5-1 and TRBJ2-1, is KAGVTQTPRYLIKTRGQQVTLSCSPISGHRSVSWYQQTPGQGLQFLFEYFSETQRNKGNFPGRFSGRQFSNSRSEMNVSTLELGDSALYLCASRGEGEQFFGPGTRLTVL.

V usage is TRBV12-3 or TRBV12-4 and J usage is TRBJ2-7, with D tentatively TRBD1 (5 bases). CDR3 length equals 14 residues. V was cut by 7 bases and J by 4 bases, with 17 bases left in between. The CDR3 loop reads CASTPLGVRYEQYF. DNA of the CDR3: TGTGCCAGCACCCCCCTAGGGGTTAGGTACGAGCAGTACTTC.

The CDR3 DNA is TGTGCCAGCAGTGGCGACCGGCGGGTGTCGGAGACCCAGTACTTC. This encodes CASSGDRRVSETQYF. J is TRBJ2-5 and V is TRBV6-2 or TRBV6-3; a weak D match, TRBD2 (5 bases). The CDR3 has 15 amino acids. Trimming removed 5 bases from V and 5 bases from J, with 18 bases in between. The V gene's germline CDR1 is MNHEY and CDR2 SVGEGT.

This clonotype was seen only a few times. This chain links TRBV28 with TRBJ1-6; D remains ambiguous. Germline CDR1 and CDR2: MDHEN and SYDVKM. The germline V and J ends were trimmed by 11 bases and 6 bases, with 17 bases remaining between them. The CDR3 has 14 residues. In DNA, the CDR3 is TGTGCCGGAGGCGCCCCGGGCCGTAATTCACCCCTCCACTTT. Amino acids: CAGGAPGRNSPLHF.

A note on this clonotype: One junction end does not reproduce the germline sequence, and a read error may be involved. The chain carries TRBV7-2 and TRBJ2-3; 8 positions match TRBD2. CDR1 and CDR2 from the germline V gene are SGHTA and FQGNSA. CDR3 size: 15 residues. As DNA, the CDR3 is TGTGCCAGCAGCGTAGCGGGACCAAGCACAGATACGCAGTATTTT. This encodes CASSVAGPSTDTQYF.

This clonotype was counted at least ten times. This rearrangement joins TRBV12-3 or TRBV12-4 to TRBJ2-1; 7 bases are shared with TRBD1. The trim removed 2 bases at V and 0 bases at J, leaving 4 bases unmatched. This CDR3 comprises 16 residues. The chain's CDR3 is CASSLSTGSSYNEQFF. The CDR3 DNA reads as TGTGCCAGCAGTTTATCGACAGGGAGCTCCTACAATGAGCAGTTCTTC.

This clonotype counts as medium-sized. V usage is TRBV2 and J usage is TRBJ2-3, with D tentatively TRBD1 or TRBD2 (5 bases each). The V end lost 3 bases, the J end lost 4 bases, and 11 bases lay between the germline ends. This CDR3 spans 14 amino acids. Germline V gene sequence: CDR1 SNHLY, CDR2 FYNNEI. This CDR3 is CASSERGHADTQYF. The CDR3 bases are TGTGCCAGCAGTGAGAGGGGCCACGCAGATACGCAGTATTTT.

This chain connects TRBV25-1 to TRBJ2-1, with a tentative D call TRBD2 (5 bases). From germline, CDR1 is MGHDK and CDR2 SYGVNS. The CDR3 runs to 14 residues. The V end was cut by 4 bases, the J end by 0 bases, with 7 bases between. Here the CDR3 reads CASSGSGSYNEQFF. The CDR3 DNA sequence: TGTGCCAGCAGTGGCAGCGGCTCCTACAATGAGCAGTTCTTC.

This clonotype was counted many times. The chain employs TRBV6-5 and TRBJ2-6; D possibly matches TRBD1 or TRBD2 (5 bases each). This CDR3 contains 14 residues. V was trimmed by 6 bases and J by 0 bases, leaving 6 bases between them. Germline lookup yields CDR1 MNHEY and CDR2 SVGAGI. The CDR3 reads CASSGASGANVLTF. The CDR3 DNA follows: TGTGCCAGCAGCGGGGCCTCTGGGGCCAACGTCCTGACTTTC.

The gene calls are TRBV7-8 and TRBJ2-5; no clear D. V was clipped by 1 base and J by 4 bases, with 10 bases between them. CDR3 size: 14 residues. Germline V gene data show CDR1 as SGHVS and CDR2 as FQNEAQ. The CDR3 DNA follows: TGTGCCAGCAGCTTAGGGTGGGTCCGAGAGACCCAGTACTTC. This gives the protein CASSLGWVRETQYF.

The rearrangement uses TRBV5-5 and TRBJ2-1; the D gene is possibly TRBD2 (5 bases). Germline V lookup: CDR1 SGHKS, CDR2 YYEKEE (reference sequence). V lost 5 bases and J lost 9, with 15 bases in between. The CDR3 totals 13 residues. This chain's CDR3 is CASRREIHSEQFF. The CDR3 DNA follows: TGTGCCAGCAGGAGGGAGATCCACTCTGAGCAGTTCTTC.

The CDR3 region has the DNA TGTGCCAGCAGCTTCGTCCTAGCGGGGGTAAATGAGCAGTTCTTC. Its protein product is CASSFVLAGVNEQFF. The V gene is TRBV7-9, the J gene TRBJ2-1; 10 bases align to TRBD2. V was pared by 3 bases and J by 7 bases, with 6 bases of the junction left unmatched. There are 15 residues in the CDR3. The germline V gene has CDR1 SEHNR and CDR2 FQNEAQ (reference sequence).

This clonotype appeared a few times. The chain combines TRBV4-3 with TRBJ2-7, with unresolved D. Germline V CDR1 and CDR2: LGHNA, YSLEER. Trimming pared 4 bases from V and 0 bases from J, leaving 10 bases between. This CDR3 contains 14 residues. CDR3 sequence reads: CASSPGSGSYEQYF. CDR3 coding DNA: TGCGCCAGCAGCCCCGGGTCGGGCTCCTACGAGCAGTACTTC.

The sample holds a few counts of this clonotype. V usage is TRBV5-1 and J usage is TRBJ2-5; 7 bases line up with TRBD1. Losses at the gene ends were 0 bases for V and 2 bases for J; bases not matched to a gene: 1. This CDR3 is 14 amino acids long. Germline values: CDR1 SGHRS, CDR2 YFSETQ. CDR3 DNA: TGCGCCAGCAGCTTGGTGGGACAGCAAGAGACCCAGTACTTC. It encodes CASSLVGQQETQYF.

This CDR3 reads CASSLERVTGELFF. As DNA, the CDR3 is TGTGCCAGCAGTCTAGAAAGGGTCACCGGGGAGCTGTTTTTT. This rearrangement joins TRBV6-2 or TRBV6-3 to TRBJ2-2; D gene unclear. Trimming left V 5 bases short and J 4 bases short, with 11 bases between. The germline gives CDR1 MNHEY, CDR2 SVGEGT. This CDR3 has 14 residues.